The sample holds many counts of the clone carrying this TCR beta chain. What it binds is unknown. A J-beta primer mix and a sample-barcoded 5' primer were used in a second PCR of roughly 6 to 12 cycles. TCRdb analysed the 5' RACE reads with MiXCR anew, one entry per CDR3 protein. There are roughly 640,000 distinct CDR3 sequences in the sample; 25% to 30% occur only once, and approximately 14% lies in the top ten. These data come from a study of blood T cells in healthy people across ages. The CDR3 is 17 residues long. V shed 4 bases and J shed 0 bases, with 13 bases lying between them. The germline V gene encodes CDR1 SNHLY and CDR2 FYNNEI. Study-wide points: The recorded TCR beta diversity per million T cells decreased in a roughly linear manner with age. Naive T cell percentage showed a strong correlation with the diversity of TCR beta.

The sequence derives from a woman of 80 years or more in good health. The chain has TRBV2 and TRBJ2-6; D is possibly TRBD1 (6 bases). Sequencing was performed on blood. CDR3 DNA sequence: TGTGCCAGCAGTGGGACAGAGTTCTCCTCTGGGGCCAACGTCCTGACTTTC. It yields the protein CASSGTEFSSGANVLTF.